This T cell receptor (beta chain) was recovered during a study of CD8 T cells in Susac syndrome. When the RNA was reverse transcribed, random hexamers were used with an input of roughly 0.5 to 1 ug. The TCR beta CDR3 was amplified by immunoSEQ multiplex PCR across 54 Vbeta, 13 Jbeta. TCRdb recomputed calls from the immunoSEQ multiplex PCR reads with MiXCR, one row per CDR3 protein. The data show approximately 70,000 distinct CDR3 sequences, roughly 94% seen once. Germline CDR1 SGHDN, CDR2 FVKESK. CDR3 length: 16 residues. V lost 4 bases to trimming and J lost 6 bases, with 20 bases between them. Sequencing of TCR beta, carried out with a high-throughput approach, was applied to CD8+ and CD4+ T cells from the blood. Negative isolation was used for CD8+ and CD4+ T cells and FACS enrichment for TEMRA cells.

J is TRBJ2-3 and V is TRBV14; D remains ambiguous. Material for sequencing was CD8+ T cells from PBMCs. The origin of this receptor is a human donor in good health. CDR3 region: CASSRNGDFRLDTQYF. CDR3 coding DNA: TGTGCCAGCAGCCGAAACGGAGACTTCCGTCTCGATACGCAGTATTTT.